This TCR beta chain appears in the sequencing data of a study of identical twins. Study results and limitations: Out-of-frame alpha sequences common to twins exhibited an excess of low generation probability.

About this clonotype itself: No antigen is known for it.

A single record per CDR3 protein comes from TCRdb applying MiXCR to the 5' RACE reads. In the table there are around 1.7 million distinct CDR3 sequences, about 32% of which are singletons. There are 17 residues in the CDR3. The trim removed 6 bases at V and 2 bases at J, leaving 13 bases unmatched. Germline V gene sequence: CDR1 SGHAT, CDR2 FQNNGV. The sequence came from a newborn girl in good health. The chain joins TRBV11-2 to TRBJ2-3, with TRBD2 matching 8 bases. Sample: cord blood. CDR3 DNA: TGTGCCAGCAGGCTGCTAGCGGGCCCCAAGGCCACAGATACGCAGTATTTT. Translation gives CASRLLAGPKATDTQYF.